Below are 19 T cell receptor beta chains sequenced from a single sample in a study of blood T cell repertoires in COVID-19. TCRdb's copy holds only in-frame clones and misses some; the assay was immunoSEQ multiplex PCR. The sample contains 130,000 to 150,000 clones, 88% of which appear only once. The sample taken for sequencing was peripheral blood. These receptors were taken from a human donor in a cohort sampled during active COVID-19.

The chain uses TRBV7-3 and TRBJ1-2; perhaps TRBD1 as D (5 bases). The V gene lost 0 bases and the J gene lost 6 bases, with 8 bases spanning the gap. The CDR3 spans 13 residues. CDR1 SGHTA and CDR2 FQGTGA come from the germline V gene. The CDR3 region is CASSLTGGDGYTF. DNA for the CDR3: TGTGCCAGCAGCTTAACGGGGGGTGATGGCTACACCTTC. Filled out from reference TRBV7-3 and TRBJ1-2, the complete variable domain reads GAGVSQTPSNKVTEKGKYVELRCDPISGHTALYWYRQSLGQGPEFLIYFQGTGAADDSGLPNDRFFAVRPEGSVSTLKIQRTERGDSAVYLCASSLTGGDGYTFGSGTRLTVV.

The gene calls are TRBV19 and TRBJ1-3; TRBD1 aligns across 9 bases. Per the germline V gene, CDR1 is LNHDA and CDR2 is SQIVND (reference sequence). Trimming took 7 bases from V and 0 from J; bases not matched to a gene: 7. CDR3 length: 16 residues. The CDR3 DNA reads as TGTGCCAGTACCCGGACAGGGGTAAGCTCTGGAAACACCATATATTTT. It encodes CASTRTGVSSGNTIYF.

V and J are TRBV15 and TRBJ1-1; D not certain. CDR1 and CDR2 (germline): LNHNV, YYDKDF (reference sequence). The CDR3 is made up of 15 amino acids. Trimming cost V 0 bases and J 1 base, with 9 bases left between them. The CDR3 reads CATSRDPLTNTEAFF. CDR3 nucleotide sequence: TGTGCCACCAGCAGAGATCCCCTAACGAACACTGAAGCTTTCTTT.

The rearrangement uses TRBV28 and TRBJ2-5; no firm D call. Germline loops: CDR1 MDHEN, CDR2 SYDVKM. Trimming took off 3 bases at V and 6 bases at J, with 14 bases between the two ends. The CDR3 totals 14 residues. The CDR3 DNA reads TGTGCCAGCAGTTTCTCGGGTACGAGGAAGACCCAGTACTTC. Its translation: CASSFSGTRKTQYF.

The CDR3 DNA is TGCGCCAGCAGCTACGGACTAGCGGGAGGTCGAGAGACCCAGTACTTC. Translated, it gives CASSYGLAGGRETQYF. This rearrangement joins TRBV5-1 to TRBJ2-5, with TRBD2 matching over 14 bases. The CDR3 is 16 residues long. Germline-derived CDR1 and CDR2 are SGHRS and YFSETQ. Trimming cost V 3 bases and J 4 bases; bases outside gene matches: 5.

The chain combines TRBV12-1 with TRBJ2-5; the table assigns TRBD1, which was not confirmed against the DNA. TRBV12-1 represents a pseudogene. The CDR3 extends over 15 amino acids. The CDR3, as DNA: TGTGCCAGCAGCAACGGGAGACAGGGCCAAGAGACCCAGTACTTC. Amino acids: CASSNGRQGQETQYF.

The table lists this clone with a few counts. The gene calls are TRBV5-1 and TRBJ2-7, with a weak D call TRBD1 (7 bases). The germline V gene has CDR1 SGHRS and CDR2 YFSETQ. The CDR3 loop spans 16 amino acids. V lost 1 base and J lost 6, with 20 bases in between. CDR3 residues: CASSLYYRGMEGEQYF. Here the CDR3 DNA reads TGCGCCAGCAGCTTGTATTACAGGGGTATGGAGGGCGAGCAGTACTTC.

V and J are TRBV24-1 and TRBJ2-2; 9 nucleotides agree with TRBD1. The CDR3 consists of 17 residues. The V gene's germline CDR1 is KGHDR and CDR2 SFDVKD. V dropped 4 bases and J dropped 2; count of bases not matched to a gene: 7. The CDR3 sequence: CATSDYGTGTNTGELFF. CDR3 bases: TGTGCCACCAGTGACTACGGGACAGGGACAAACACCGGGGAGCTGTTTTTT.

The chain combines TRBV10-3 with TRBJ2-3, with D possibly matching TRBD2 (6 bases). V lost 4 bases and J 2 bases, leaving 13 bases between the germline ends. The CDR3 is 15 amino acids. Germline CDR1 ENHRY, CDR2 SYGVKD. The CDR3 DNA reads TGTGCCATCAGTGCAGGGACTTCGAACACAGATACGCAGTATTTT. Encoded protein: CAISAGTSNTDTQYF.

Details on this clone: A read error may produce the germline difference seen at one junction end. The V and J genes are TRBV5-1 and TRBJ2-1; 12 bases map to TRBD2. Germline CDR1 is SGHRS and CDR2 is YFSETQ. The CDR3 covers 15 residues. DNA for the CDR3: TGCGCCAGCAGCCCCAGACTAGCGGGGGACAATGAGCAATTCTTC. Its translation: CASSPRLAGDNEQFF.

J is TRBJ1-4 and V is TRBV6-6; possibly TRBD1 for D (6 bases). The CDR3 runs to 14 residues. Trimming pared 4 bases from V and 4 bases from J, leaving 10 bases between. CDR1 and CDR2 from the germline V gene are MNHNY and SVGAGI (reference sequence). The CDR3 nucleotides are TGTGCCAGCAGTTTAGGACAGAATAATGAAAAACTGTTTTTT. It yields the protein CASSLGQNNEKLFF.

Points on this clone: One end of the junction fails to match germline, which may point to a read error. The chain employs TRBV18 and TRBJ1-3; TRBD1 might be the D (5 bases). The germline V gene encodes CDR1 KGHSH and CDR2 LQKENI. The CDR3 spans 16 residues. The CDR3 spells CASSPQTAHSGNTIYF. The CDR3 nucleotides are TGTGCCAGCTCCCCACAGACAGCACACTCTGGAAACACCATATATTTT.

This clone was recorded only once. The chain employs TRBV6-5 and TRBJ1-2, with D tentatively TRBD1 (5 bases). Germline assignment: CDR1 MNHEY and CDR2 SVGAGI. Trimming stripped 7 bases from V and 2 bases from J, with 11 bases between. The CDR3 is 13 residues long. The CDR3 nucleotides are TGTGCCAGCATGCAGGGAAGCAACTATGGCTACACCTTC. It codes for CASMQGSNYGYTF.

The chain combines TRBV19 with TRBJ2-6; D unclear. Trimming took off 3 bases at V and 4 bases at J, with 13 bases between the two ends. The CDR3 has 16 residues. CDR1 is LNHDA, CDR2 SQIVND, per germline (reference sequence). The CDR3 region is CASSIFGASGANVLTF. The CDR3 coding sequence is TGTGCCAGTAGTATTTTCGGAGCCTCCGGGGCCAACGTCCTGACTTTC. Based on the CDR3 plus reference TRBV19 and TRBJ2-6, the full variable domain is DGGITQSPKYLFRKEGQNVTLSCEQNLNHDAMYWYRQDPGQGLRLIYYSQIVNDFQKGDIAEGYSVSREKKESFPLTVTSAQKNPTAFYLCASSIFGASGANVLTFGAGSRLTVL.

The CDR3 region is CASSLGQGDDEQYF. The DNA of the CDR3 is TGCGCCAGCAGCCTAGGACAGGGTGACGACGAGCAGTACTTC. J is TRBJ2-7 and V is TRBV5-1; 8 nucleotides align to TRBD1. The junction had 8 bases not matched to a gene; V was cut back by 4 bases and J by 5 bases. Germline-derived CDR1 and CDR2 are SGHRS and YFSETQ. The CDR3 contains 14 residues.

This chain links TRBV19 with TRBJ2-1; TRBD2 aligns across 14 bases. With V trimmed by 5 bases and J by 1 base, 16 bases remained unmatched. This CDR3 spans 21 amino acids. Per germline, CDR1 LNHDA and CDR2 SQIVND (reference sequence). The CDR3 spells CASSRHYLTSGRAGSYNEQFF. CDR3 coding DNA: TGTGCCAGTAGTCGCCACTATTTGACTAGCGGGAGGGCCGGGTCCTACAATGAGCAGTTCTTC.

This sequence joins TRBV4-1 and TRBJ2-7; 7 bases fit TRBD2. The length of the CDR3 is 16 residues. Looked up from germline, CDR1 is MGHRA and CDR2 is YSYEKL. The J segment lost 0 bases and the V segment lost 0 bases, leaving 5 bases of the junction unmatched. CDR3 loop: CASSQDSGLGSYEQYF. The CDR3 region has the DNA TGCGCCAGCAGCCAAGACTCTGGACTAGGCTCCTACGAGCAGTACTTC.

The rearrangement uses TRBV25-1 and TRBJ2-7, with D hard to call. The CDR3 is 14 residues long. Germline V gene sequence: CDR1 MGHDK, CDR2 SYGVNS. With 0 bases removed from V and 0 bases from J, the gap between germline ends came to 6 bases. Written as DNA, the CDR3 is TGTGCCAGCAGTGAATACAGGAACTCCTACGAGCAGTACTTC. Amino acids: CASSEYRNSYEQYF.

The chain uses TRBV10-3 and TRBJ1-6; D ambiguous. CDR3 length equals 15 residues. V was cut by 0 bases and J by 0 bases, with 3 bases left in between. Looked up from germline, CDR1 is ENHRY and CDR2 is SYGVKD. CDR3: CAISESASYNSPLHF. In nucleotides, the CDR3 is TGTGCCATCAGTGAGTCGGCCTCCTATAATTCACCCCTCCACTTT.